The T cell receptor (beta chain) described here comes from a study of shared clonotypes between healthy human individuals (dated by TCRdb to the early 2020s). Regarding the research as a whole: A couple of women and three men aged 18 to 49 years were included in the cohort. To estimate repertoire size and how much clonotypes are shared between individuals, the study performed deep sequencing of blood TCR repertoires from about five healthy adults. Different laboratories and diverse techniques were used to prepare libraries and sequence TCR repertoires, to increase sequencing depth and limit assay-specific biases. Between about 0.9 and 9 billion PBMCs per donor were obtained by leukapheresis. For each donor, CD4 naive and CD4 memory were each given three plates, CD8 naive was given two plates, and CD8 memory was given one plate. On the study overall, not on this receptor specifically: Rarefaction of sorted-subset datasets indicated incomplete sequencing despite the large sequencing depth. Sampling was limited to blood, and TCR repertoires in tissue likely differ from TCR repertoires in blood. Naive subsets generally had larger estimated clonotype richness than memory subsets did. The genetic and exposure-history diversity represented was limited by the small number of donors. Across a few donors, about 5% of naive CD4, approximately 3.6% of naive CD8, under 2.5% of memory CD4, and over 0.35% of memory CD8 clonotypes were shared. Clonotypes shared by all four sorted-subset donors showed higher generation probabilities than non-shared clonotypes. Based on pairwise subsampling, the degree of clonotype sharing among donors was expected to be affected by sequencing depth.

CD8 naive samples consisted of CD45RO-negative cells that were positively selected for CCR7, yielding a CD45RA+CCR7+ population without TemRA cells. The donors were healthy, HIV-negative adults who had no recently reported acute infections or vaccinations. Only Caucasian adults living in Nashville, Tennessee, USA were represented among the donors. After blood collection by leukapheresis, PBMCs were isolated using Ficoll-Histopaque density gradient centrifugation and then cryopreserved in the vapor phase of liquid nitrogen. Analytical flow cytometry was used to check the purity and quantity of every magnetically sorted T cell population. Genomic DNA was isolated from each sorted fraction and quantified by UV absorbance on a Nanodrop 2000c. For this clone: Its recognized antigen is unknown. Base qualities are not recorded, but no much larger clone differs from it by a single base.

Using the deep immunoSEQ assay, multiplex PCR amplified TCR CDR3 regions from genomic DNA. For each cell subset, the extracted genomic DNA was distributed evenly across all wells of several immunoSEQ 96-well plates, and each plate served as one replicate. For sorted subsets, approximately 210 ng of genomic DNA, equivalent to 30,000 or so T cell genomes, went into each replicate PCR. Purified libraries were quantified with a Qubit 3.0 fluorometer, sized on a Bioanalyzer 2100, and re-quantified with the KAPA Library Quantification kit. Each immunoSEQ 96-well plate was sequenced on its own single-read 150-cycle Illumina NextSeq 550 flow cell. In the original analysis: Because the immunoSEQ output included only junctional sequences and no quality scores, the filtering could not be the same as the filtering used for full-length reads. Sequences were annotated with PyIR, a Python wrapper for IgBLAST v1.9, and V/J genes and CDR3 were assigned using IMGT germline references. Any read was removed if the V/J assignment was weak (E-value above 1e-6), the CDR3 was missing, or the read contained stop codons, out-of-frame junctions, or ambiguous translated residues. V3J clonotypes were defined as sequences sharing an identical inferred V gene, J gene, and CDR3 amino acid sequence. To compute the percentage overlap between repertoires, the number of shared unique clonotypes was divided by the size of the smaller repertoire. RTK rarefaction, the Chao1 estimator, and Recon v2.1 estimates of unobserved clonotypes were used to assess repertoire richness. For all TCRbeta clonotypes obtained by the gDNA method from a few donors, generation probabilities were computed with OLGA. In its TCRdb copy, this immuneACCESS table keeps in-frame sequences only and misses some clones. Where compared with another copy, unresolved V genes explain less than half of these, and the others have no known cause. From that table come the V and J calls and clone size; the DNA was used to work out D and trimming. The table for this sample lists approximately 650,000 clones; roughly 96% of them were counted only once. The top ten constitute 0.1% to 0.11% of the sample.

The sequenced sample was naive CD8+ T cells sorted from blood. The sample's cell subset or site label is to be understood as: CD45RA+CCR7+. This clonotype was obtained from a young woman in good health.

The bases are TGTGCCAGCAGCTTAGGACGGTCCGGGACGGGGGAAACGAATGAGCAGTTCTTC. The resulting protein is CASSLGRSGTGETNEQFF. This chain joins TRBV7-6 to TRBJ2-1; perhaps TRBD2 is the D gene, with 6 bases matching. From its cysteine to its phenylalanine, the CDR3 spans 18 amino acids. Kept here is only the CDR3 DNA, which spans 54 bases and is read in frame from base 1. Relative to germline, V is 1 base shorter and J is 7 bases shorter, with 23 bases between their ends. CDR1 and CDR2 (SGHVS, FNYEAQ) derive from the germline V gene.